These T cell receptor beta chains were read from a single sample in a study of cytomegalovirus exposure and HLA in healthy donors. The method was immunoSEQ multiplex PCR; TCRdb's version includes in-frame clones alone and lacks a portion of them. The data hold tens of thousands of clones, with approximately 60% observed a single time. The sequenced sample consisted of PBMCs. The receptor source for this set is a woman aged 45 to 65 in good health and CMV-seropositive. Both conserved end residues are part of each CDR3. The D gene is left open where the match is weak. The size field is filled for only some rows; it gives once, few, many or a size class.

D gene	clone size	J gene	V gene	CDR3 DNA	CDR3 protein
TRBD1	once	TRBJ2-2	TRBV13	TGTGCCAGCAGCCCAGCGGGACAGGGACCGTTCGGAACCGGGGAGCTGTTTTTT	CASSPAGQGPFGTGELFF
.	.	TRBJ2-2	TRBV30	TGTGCCTGGAGTGTAAGAGGGAACGGGGAGCTGTTTTTT	CAWSVRGNGELFF
TRBD1	.	TRBJ1-2	TRBV7-2	TGTGCCAGCAGCTTTCCCCCGGGACAGAATCCTAACTATGGCTACACCTTC	CASSFPPGQNPNYGYTF
.	.	TRBJ1-1	TRBV28	TGTGCCAGCAGTGTCGGTGGAGGGGTCACTGAAGCTTTCTTT	CASSVGGGVTEAFF
TRBD1	.	TRBJ1-1	TRBV10-3	TGTGCCATTGGGACAGGAGACACTGAAGCTTTCTTT	CAIGTGDTEAFF
.	.	TRBJ2-2	TRBV2	TGTGCCAGCAGTGAAATGGAGGGTACCGGGGAGCTGTTTTTT	CASSEMEGTGELFF
TRBD2	.	TRBJ2-1	TRBV6-5	TGTGCCAGCAGTTACCAACTAGCGGCCTCCTACAATGAGCAGTTCTTC	CASSYQLAASYNEQFF
.	.	TRBJ1-5	TRBV7-8	TGTGCCAGCAGCCCACCAGGGTCTAGCAATCAGCCCCAGCATTTT	CASSPPGSSNQPQHF
TRBD1	few	TRBJ1-1	TRBV2	TGTGCCAGCAGCGAAGGGGGGTACAGGGGGGAGGGGGCTTTCTTT	CASSEGGYRGEGAFF
TRBD1	.	TRBJ2-7	TRBV6-5	TGTGCCAGCAGTTACGGGGGACAGACCTACGGCGAGCAGTACTTC	CASSYGGQTYGEQYF
TRBD1	.	TRBJ1-6	TRBV2	TGTGCCAGCAGTGGTGGGCAGGGGGTCATTTCACCCCTCCACTTT	CASSGGQGVISPLHF
.	few	TRBJ1-6	TRBV28	TGTGCCAGCAGTTTAGAGGTGTGGGCAGGGGATTCACCCCTCCACTTT	CASSLEVWAGDSPLHF
TRBD2	.	TRBJ2-1	TRBV27	TGTGCCAGCAGTTTGTCTAGCGGGGTTTCCTACAATGAGCAGTTCTTC	CASSLSSGVSYNEQFF
TRBD1	.	TRBJ1-2	TRBV15	TGTGCCACCAGCAGCCCGACAGGGGGCGCGGGGGGCTACACCTTC	CATSSPTGGAGGYTF
.	once	TRBJ1-6	TRBV14	TGTGCCAGCAGCCAAGGGGGTGCGGGGGTGATATCCTATAATTCACCCCTCCACTTT	CASSQGGAGVISYNSPLHF
.	.	TRBJ1-3	TRBV23-1	TGCGCCAGCACCCAGGGTAGGGCTGGAAACACCATATATTTT	CASTQGRAGNTIYF
.	.	TRBJ1-2	TRBV2	TGTGCCAGCAGTGAAGCCAGTAGGAGGGGCGGTGGCTACACCTTC	CASSEASRRGGGYTF
.	.	TRBJ1-5	TRBV9	TGTGCCAGCAGCACAGGGAGTGGGAATCAGCCCCAGCATTTT	CASSTGSGNQPQHF
TRBD1	.	TRBJ1-3	TRBV15	TGTGCCACCAGCAGAGATCCCCAGGGGGCAAACTCTGGAAACACCATATATTTT	CATSRDPQGANSGNTIYF
.	.	TRBJ2-7	TRBV6-1	TGTGCCACCCGGGGGGCAGGAGATATTGGGTACGAGCAGTACTTC	CATRGAGDIGYEQYF
TRBD2	.	TRBJ2-5	TRBV6-1	TGTGCCAGCAGTGATCGTCGCGGGGGGGCCCAAGAGACCCAGTACTTC	CASSDRRGGAQETQYF
.	.	TRBJ1-2	TRBV6-5	TGTGCCAGCAGTTCCCTTGGGGGGGCGCGGGGCTATGGCTACACCTTC	CASSSLGGARGYGYTF
TRBD2	.	TRBJ2-1	TRBV9	TGTGCCAGCAGCCCCTCCGGGACTACAAATGAGCAGTTCTTC	CASSPSGTTNEQFF
.	.	TRBJ2-7	TRBV2	TGTGCCAGCAGTGGCAGACAGGCAGACTATTACGAGCAGTACTTC	CASSGRQADYYEQYF
.	.	TRBJ2-1	TRBV28	TGTGCCAGCAGTTACGGGGGATCGTACAATGAGCAGTTCTTC	CASSYGGSYNEQFF
TRBD1	.	TRBJ2-1	TRBV5-6	TGTGCCAGCAGCTTACCCGACAGGGCTGAAACCTACAATGAGCAGTTCTTC	CASSLPDRAETYNEQFF
.	.	TRBJ1-5	TRBV10-1	TGCGCCAGCAGTGAGGTGGAGAGTCAGCCCCAGCATTTT	CASSEVESQPQHF
.	few	TRBJ1-1	TRBV5-1	TGCGCCAGCAGCTTGGTATCGTCAGGGAACACTGAAGCTTTCTTT	CASSLVSSGNTEAFF
TRBD1	.	TRBJ2-7	TRBV4-1	TGCGCCAGCAGCCCCACGACAGGGCTCGAGCAGTACTTC	CASSPTTGLEQYF
TRBD2	.	TRBJ2-5	TRBV7-6	TGTGCCAGCAGCTTAATAGCGGGGGGCCAAGAGACCCAGTACTTC	CASSLIAGGQETQYF
TRBD2	.	TRBJ2-4	TRBV2	TGTGCCAGCAGTGAAAGGGAGGGCATTCAGTACTTC	CASSEREGIQYF